One sample yielded the 5 T cell receptor beta chains listed below, sequenced in a study of T-cell reconstitution after alpha-beta-depleted transplantation in children. Preparation of the TCRbeta library was carried out with unique molecular identifiers. Each CDR3 protein is one row after TCRdb ran MiXCR on the PCR reads. The table shows some 200,000 distinct CDR3 sequences, with around 7.7% occurring only once. The sample consisted of PBMCs, mostly from graft donor cells, taken 360 days after TCRalphabeta/CD19-depleted stem cell transplant. The source of these receptors is a male patient between 2 and 10 years old who had a stem cell transplant for acute myeloid leukemia, so the T cells may come from the graft donor.

This clonotype was observed many times. V usage is TRBV29-1 and J usage is TRBJ2-4, with TRBD2 matching over 8 bases. The V segment lost 4 bases and the J segment 15 bases; nucleotides outside the gene matches: 14. This CDR3 has 13 amino acids. Germline CDR1 and CDR2: SQVTM and ANQGSEA. CDR3 DNA sequence: TGCAGCGTTGCCCCCGACGGACTAGCTTTTCGGTACTTC. Its protein product is CSVAPDGLAFRYF. The full variable domain, completed using reference TRBV29-1 and TRBJ2-4, is SAVISQKPSRDICQRGTSLTIQCQVDSQVTMMFWYRQQPGQSLTLIATANQGSEATYESGFVIDKFPISRPNLTFSTLTVSNMSPEDSSIYLCSVAPDGLAFRYFGAGTRLSVL.

In DNA, the CDR3 is TGTGCCACCTCGGGACAGGGAGTTACTGAAGCTTTCTTT. This codes for CATSGQGVTEAFF. The chain carries TRBV25-1 and TRBJ1-1, with 9 bases fitting TRBD1. The CDR3 totals 13 residues. J gave up 5 bases and V 10 bases, and 8 bases lay outside the gene matches. The germline V gene encodes CDR1 MGHDK and CDR2 SYGVNS.

The chain couples TRBV24-1 to TRBJ2-1; 7 positions match TRBD1. Germline values: CDR1 KGHDR, CDR2 SFDVKD. With V trimmed by 5 bases and J by 0 bases, 3 bases remained unmatched. This CDR3 is 15 amino acids long. CDR3 DNA: TGTGCCACCAGTGGGGCAGGGGGCTCCTACAATGAGCAGTTCTTC. Protein sequence: CATSGAGGSYNEQFF.

This clonotype appeared a few times. V and J are TRBV4-3 and TRBJ2-1; D unclear. Germline loops: CDR1 LGHNA, CDR2 YSLEER. V gave up 4 bases and J gave up 4 bases, with 14 bases separating them. The CDR3 runs 15 residues. For the CDR3, the DNA is TGCGCCAGCAGCCGAAGGCTGGGTGGTTACAATGAGCAGTTCTTC. Its protein is CASSRRLGGYNEQFF.

This sequence joins TRBV28 and TRBJ2-1; no clear D. V was trimmed by 2 bases and J by 8 bases, leaving 13 bases between them. There are 14 residues in the CDR3. Germline V CDR1 and CDR2: MDHEN, SYDVKM. CDR3 sequence: CASSLPKGFHEQFF. CDR3 in DNA: TGTGCCAGCAGTTTACCTAAAGGGTTCCATGAGCAGTTCTTC.